The entry below gives a single T cell receptor beta chain sequence along with its context. This sample stems from a study of shared clonotypes between healthy human individuals. Study in general: A donor's plate count was three for CD4 naive and three for CD4 memory; CD8 naive had two and CD8 memory one.

The table came from immunoSEQ multiplex PCR; TCRdb's copy has only in-frame clones and leaves some out. There are millions of clones in the sample; just over 90% occur only once, and about 0.39% lies in the top ten. The germline V gene has CDR1 MNHEY and CDR2 SVGAGI. The CDR3 contains 14 residues. The ends were cut back, 0 bases at V and 7 bases at J, with 9 bases in the middle. Sequencing was carried out using naive CD4+ T cells from PBMCs. Subset meaning: CD45RA+ positively selected. The clonotype comes from a young man in good health. Some clones in this sample may be carry-over from other donors' samples. This rearrangement joins TRBV6-5 to TRBJ2-2, with D tentatively TRBD2 (7 bases). The CDR3 region is CASSYSGGRGELFF. Here the CDR3 DNA reads TGTGCCAGCAGTTACTCGGGGGGGCGCGGGGAGCTGTTTTTT.